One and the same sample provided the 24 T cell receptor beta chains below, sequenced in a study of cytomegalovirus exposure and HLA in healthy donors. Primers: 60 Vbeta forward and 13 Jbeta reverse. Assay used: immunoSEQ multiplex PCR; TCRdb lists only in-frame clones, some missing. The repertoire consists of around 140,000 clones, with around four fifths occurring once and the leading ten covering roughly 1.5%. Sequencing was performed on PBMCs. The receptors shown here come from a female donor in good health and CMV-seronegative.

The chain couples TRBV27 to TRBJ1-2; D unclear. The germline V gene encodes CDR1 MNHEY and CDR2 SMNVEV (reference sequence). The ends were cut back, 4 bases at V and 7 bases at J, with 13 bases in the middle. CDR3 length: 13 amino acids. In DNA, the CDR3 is TGTGCCAGCAGTTCCCCGCTTGGGCTTGGCTACACCTTC. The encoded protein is CASSSPLGLGYTF.

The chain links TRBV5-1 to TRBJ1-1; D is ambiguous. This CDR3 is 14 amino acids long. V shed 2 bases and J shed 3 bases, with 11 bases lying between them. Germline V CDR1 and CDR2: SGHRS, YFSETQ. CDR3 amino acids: CASSLIKGDTEAFF. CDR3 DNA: TGCGCCAGCAGCTTAATCAAGGGAGACACTGAAGCTTTCTTT.

CDR3 in DNA: TGTGCCAGCAGCCCCGACCAGACAGGATCCACTGAAGCTTTCTTT. It yields the protein CASSPDQTGSTEAFF. V is TRBV5-4 and J is TRBJ1-1, with a weak D call TRBD1 (6 bases). The germline V gene has CDR1 SGHNT and CDR2 YYREEE (reference sequence). V was cut by 4 bases and J by 4 bases, with 17 bases left in between. This CDR3 contains 15 residues.

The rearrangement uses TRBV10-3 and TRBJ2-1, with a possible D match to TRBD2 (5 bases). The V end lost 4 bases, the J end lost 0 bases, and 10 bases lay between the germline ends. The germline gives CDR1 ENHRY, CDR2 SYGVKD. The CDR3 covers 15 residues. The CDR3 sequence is CAISGMGSSYNEQFF. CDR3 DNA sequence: TGTGCCATCAGTGGTATGGGGAGCTCCTACAATGAGCAGTTCTTC.

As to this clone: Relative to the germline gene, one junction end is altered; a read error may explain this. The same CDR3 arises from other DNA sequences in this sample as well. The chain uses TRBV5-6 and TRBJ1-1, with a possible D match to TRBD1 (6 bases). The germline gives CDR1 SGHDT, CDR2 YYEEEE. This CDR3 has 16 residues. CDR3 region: CASSLGVVGQTAGAFF. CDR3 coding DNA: TGCGCCAGCAGCTTGGGTGTGGTGGGACAAACTGCAGGAGCTTTCTTT.

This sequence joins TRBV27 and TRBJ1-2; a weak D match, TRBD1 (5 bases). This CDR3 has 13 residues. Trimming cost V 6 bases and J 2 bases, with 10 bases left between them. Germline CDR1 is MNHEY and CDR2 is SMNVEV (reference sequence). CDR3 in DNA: TGTGCCAGCAGCCGGACACTGAACTATGGCTACACCTTC. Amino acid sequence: CASSRTLNYGYTF.

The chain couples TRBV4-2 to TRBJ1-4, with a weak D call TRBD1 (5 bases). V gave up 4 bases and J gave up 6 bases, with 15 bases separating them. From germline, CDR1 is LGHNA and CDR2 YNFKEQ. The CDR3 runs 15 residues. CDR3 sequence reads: CASSPPSGWDEKLFF. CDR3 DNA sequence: TGTGCCAGCAGCCCCCCCTCAGGGTGGGATGAAAAACTGTTTTTT.

The CDR3 reads CASSLDRNTEAFF. For the CDR3, the DNA is TGTGCCAGCAGCTTAGACAGGAACACTGAAGCTTTCTTT. The genes are TRBV7-8 and TRBJ1-1, with D hard to call. Germline V gene sequence: CDR1 SGHVS, CDR2 FQNEAQ. The CDR3 has 13 residues. With 1 base removed from V and 1 base from J, the gap between germline ends came to 4 bases. The full variable domain, rest sourced from reference TRBV7-8 and TRBJ1-1, is GAGVSQSPRYKVAKRGQDVALRCDPISGHVSLFWYQQALGQGPEFLTYFQNEAQLDKSGLPSDRFFAERPEGSVSTLKIQRTQQEDSAVYLCASSLDRNTEAFFGQGTRLTVV.

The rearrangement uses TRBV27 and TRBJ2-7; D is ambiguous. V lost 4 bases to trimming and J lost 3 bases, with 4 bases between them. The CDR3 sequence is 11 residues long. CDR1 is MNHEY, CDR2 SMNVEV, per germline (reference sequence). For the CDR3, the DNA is TGTGCCAGCAGTTCACACTACGAGCAGTACTTC. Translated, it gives CASSSHYEQYF.

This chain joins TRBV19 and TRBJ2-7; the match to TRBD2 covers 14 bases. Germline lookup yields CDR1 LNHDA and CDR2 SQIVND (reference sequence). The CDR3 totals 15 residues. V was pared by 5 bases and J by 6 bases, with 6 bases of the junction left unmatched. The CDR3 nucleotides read TGTGCCAGTAGTCAGTTAGGACTAGCGGGAGGCGAGCAGTACTTC. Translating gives CASSQLGLAGGEQYF.

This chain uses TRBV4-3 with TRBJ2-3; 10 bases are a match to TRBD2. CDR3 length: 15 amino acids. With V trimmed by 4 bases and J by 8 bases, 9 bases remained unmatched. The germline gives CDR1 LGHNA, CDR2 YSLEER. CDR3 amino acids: CASSRLAGAPGTQYF. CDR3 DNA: TGCGCCAGCAGCCGCCTAGCGGGAGCACCGGGTACGCAGTATTTT.

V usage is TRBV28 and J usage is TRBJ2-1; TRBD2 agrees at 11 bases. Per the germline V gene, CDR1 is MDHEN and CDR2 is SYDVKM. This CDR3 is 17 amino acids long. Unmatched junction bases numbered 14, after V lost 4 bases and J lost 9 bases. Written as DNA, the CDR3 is TGTGCCAGCAGTTCCTCCTTAGCGGGAGGGCCAAGGGGTGAGCAGTTCTTC. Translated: CASSSSLAGGPRGEQFF. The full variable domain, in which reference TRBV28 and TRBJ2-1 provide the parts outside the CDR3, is DVKVTQSSRYLVKRTGEKVFLECVQDMDHENMFWYRQDPGLGLRLIYFSYDVKMKEKGDIPEGYSVSREKKERFSLILESASTNQTSMYLCASSSSLAGGPRGEQFFGPGTRLTVL.

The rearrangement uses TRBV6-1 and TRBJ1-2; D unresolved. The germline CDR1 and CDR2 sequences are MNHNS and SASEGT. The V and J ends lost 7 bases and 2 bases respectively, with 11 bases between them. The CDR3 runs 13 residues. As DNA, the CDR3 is TGTGCCAGCAACTCGGGGTACAACTATGGCTACACCTTC. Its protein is CASNSGYNYGYTF.

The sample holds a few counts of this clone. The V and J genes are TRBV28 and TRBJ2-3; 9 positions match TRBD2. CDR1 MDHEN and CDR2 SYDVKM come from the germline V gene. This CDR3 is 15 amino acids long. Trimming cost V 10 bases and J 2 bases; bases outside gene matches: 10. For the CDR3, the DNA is TGTGCCACCTTGATGACTAGCGGTTACACAGATACGCAGTATTTT. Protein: CATLMTSGYTDTQYF.

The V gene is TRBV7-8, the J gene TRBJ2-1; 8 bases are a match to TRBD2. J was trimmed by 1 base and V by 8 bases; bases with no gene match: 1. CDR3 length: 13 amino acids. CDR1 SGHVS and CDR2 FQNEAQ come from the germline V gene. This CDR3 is CASAGGSYNEQFF. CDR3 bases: TGTGCCAGCGCGGGAGGTTCCTACAATGAGCAGTTCTTC. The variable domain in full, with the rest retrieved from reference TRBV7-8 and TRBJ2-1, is GAGVSQSPRYKVAKRGQDVALRCDPISGHVSLFWYQQALGQGPEFLTYFQNEAQLDKSGLPSDRFFAERPEGSVSTLKIQRTQQEDSAVYLCASAGGSYNEQFFGPGTRLTVL.

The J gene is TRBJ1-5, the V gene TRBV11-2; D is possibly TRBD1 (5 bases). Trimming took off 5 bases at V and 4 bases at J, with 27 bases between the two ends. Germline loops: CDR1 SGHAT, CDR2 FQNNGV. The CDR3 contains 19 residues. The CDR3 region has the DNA TGTGCCAGCAGCCCCGGGACGGAGCTTTGGGGGGAGTGGAATCAGCCCCAGCATTTT. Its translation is CASSPGTELWGEWNQPQHF.

The CDR3 region is CASSLEDRYYEQYF. Written as DNA, the CDR3 is TGTGCCAGCAGCTTAGAGGACAGGTACTACGAGCAGTACTTC. The chain uses TRBV7-8 and TRBJ2-7, with TRBD1 matching 7 bases. J was trimmed by 3 bases and V by 1 base; bases with no gene match: 3. Germline V gives CDR1 SGHVS, CDR2 FQNEAQ. This CDR3 is 14 amino acids long.

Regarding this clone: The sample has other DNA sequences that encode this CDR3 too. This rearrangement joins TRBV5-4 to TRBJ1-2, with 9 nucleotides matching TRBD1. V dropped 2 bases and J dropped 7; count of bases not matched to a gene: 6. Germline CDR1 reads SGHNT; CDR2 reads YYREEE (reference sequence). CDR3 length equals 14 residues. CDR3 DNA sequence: TGTGCCAGCAGCTTAGACAGGGGGGTTGGTGGCTACACCTTC. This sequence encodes CASSLDRGVGGYTF.

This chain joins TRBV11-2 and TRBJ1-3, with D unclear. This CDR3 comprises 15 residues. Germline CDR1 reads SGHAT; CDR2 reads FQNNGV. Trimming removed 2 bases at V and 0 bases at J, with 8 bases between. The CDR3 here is CASSLQLTSGNTIYF. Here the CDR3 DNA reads TGTGCCAGCAGCTTACAACTAACCTCTGGAAACACCATATATTTT.

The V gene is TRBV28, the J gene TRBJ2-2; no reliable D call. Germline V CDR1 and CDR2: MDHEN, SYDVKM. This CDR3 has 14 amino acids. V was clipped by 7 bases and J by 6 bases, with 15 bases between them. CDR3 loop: CASNRIGGPGELFF. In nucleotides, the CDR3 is TGTGCCAGCAACCGAATTGGCGGTCCCGGGGAGCTGTTTTTT.

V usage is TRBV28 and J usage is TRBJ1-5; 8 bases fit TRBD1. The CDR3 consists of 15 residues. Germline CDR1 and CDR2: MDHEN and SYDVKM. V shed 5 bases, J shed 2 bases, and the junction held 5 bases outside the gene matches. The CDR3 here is CASSTTGAGNQPQHF. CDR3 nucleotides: TGTGCCAGCAGTACGACAGGGGCCGGCAATCAGCCCCAGCATTTT.

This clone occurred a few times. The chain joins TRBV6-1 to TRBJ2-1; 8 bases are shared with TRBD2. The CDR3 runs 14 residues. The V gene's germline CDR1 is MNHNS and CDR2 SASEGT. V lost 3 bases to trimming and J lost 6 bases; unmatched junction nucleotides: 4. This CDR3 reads CASSDGLASNEQFF. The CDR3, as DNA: TGTGCCAGCAGTGACGGACTAGCCTCCAATGAGCAGTTCTTC.

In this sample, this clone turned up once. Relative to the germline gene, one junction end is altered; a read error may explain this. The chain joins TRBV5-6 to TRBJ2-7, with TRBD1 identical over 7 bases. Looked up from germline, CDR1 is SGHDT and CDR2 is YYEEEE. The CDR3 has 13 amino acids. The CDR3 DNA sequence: TGTGCCGGCAGCTTGGGGGACAGCTACGAGCAGTACTTC. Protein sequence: CAGSLGDSYEQYF.

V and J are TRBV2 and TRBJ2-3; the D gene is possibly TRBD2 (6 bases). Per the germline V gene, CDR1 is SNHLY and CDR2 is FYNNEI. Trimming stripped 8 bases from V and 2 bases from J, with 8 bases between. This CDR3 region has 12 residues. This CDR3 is CASGGSTDTQYF. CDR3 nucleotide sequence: TGTGCCAGCGGGGGGTCCACAGATACGCAGTATTTT.